Described below is a single T cell receptor beta chain sequence and its context. Here immunoSEQ multiplex PCR was the method, and the copy in TCRdb shows in-frame clones only, minus some. There are about 77,000 clones in the sample; about 93% occur only once, and 2.6% lies in the top ten. The sample belongs to a study of T cell changes during pregnancy in multiple sclerosis. Germline CDR1 and CDR2: DFQATT and SNEGSKA (reference sequence). This CDR3 comprises 11 residues. The receptor was isolated from a female donor in good health, enrolled as a control in a pregnancy study. Material: peripheral blood, obtained after pregnancy. The chain employs TRBV20-1 and TRBJ1-1; 7 bases align to TRBD1. The CDR3 nucleotides read TGCAGCGCCGGGGGACAGCGTGAAGCTTTCTTT. Translated, it gives CSAGGQREAFF.